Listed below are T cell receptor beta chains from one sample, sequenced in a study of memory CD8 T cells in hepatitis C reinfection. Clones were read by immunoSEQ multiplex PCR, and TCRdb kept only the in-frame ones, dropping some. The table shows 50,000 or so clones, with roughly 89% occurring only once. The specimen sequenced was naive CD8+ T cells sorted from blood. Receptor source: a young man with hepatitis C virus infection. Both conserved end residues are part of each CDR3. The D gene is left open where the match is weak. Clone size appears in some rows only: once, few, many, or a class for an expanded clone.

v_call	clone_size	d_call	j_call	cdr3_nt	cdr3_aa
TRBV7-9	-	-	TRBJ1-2	TGTGCCAGCAGCCCAACAGGGAACTATGGCTACACCTTC	CASSPTGNYGYTF
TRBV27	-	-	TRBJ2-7	TGTGCCAGCAGTTTGTCGACAGACTACGAGCAGTACTTC	CASSLSTDYEQYF
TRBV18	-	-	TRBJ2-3	TGTGCCAGCTCCCCCAAAGGGGGGGGTAGCACAGATACGCAGTATTTT	CASSPKGGGSTDTQYF
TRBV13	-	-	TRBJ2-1	TGTGCCAGCAGCGTCGGCAATGAGCAGTTCTTC	CASSVGNEQFF
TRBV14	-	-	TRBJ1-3	TGTGCCAGCAGCCCGGGCTCTGGAAACACCATATATTTT	CASSPGSGNTIYF
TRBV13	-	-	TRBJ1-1	TGTGCCAGCAGCAGCCAAAGAACACAGGGAGCTAAGAACACTGAAGCTTTCTTT	CASSSQRTQGAKNTEAFF
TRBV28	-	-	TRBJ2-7	TGTGCCAGCAGTTCCTTCCTAGGTAGCGGTTTAAGCGTCTCCTACGAGCAGTACTTC	CASSSFLGSGLSVSYEQYF
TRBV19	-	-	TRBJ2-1	TGTGCCAGTAGTTCCGGAGGGGCCCCCAATGAGCAGTTCTTC	CASSSGGAPNEQFF
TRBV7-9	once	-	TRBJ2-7	TGTGCCAGCAGCCCTAGGACAGATGAAGCGTACGAGCAGTACTTC	CASSPRTDEAYEQYF
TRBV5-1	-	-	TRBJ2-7	TGCGCCAGCAGCTTGGACAGGGAAAGTATTTACGAGCAGTACTTC	CASSLDRESIYEQYF
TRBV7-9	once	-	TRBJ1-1	TGTGCCAGCAGCTCCGGGACGGGAGTCACTGAAGCTTTCTTT	CASSSGTGVTEAFF
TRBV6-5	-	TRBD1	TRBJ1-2	TGTGCCAGCAGTTATGAAAACAGGGGTTATGGCTACACCTTC	CASSYENRGYGYTF
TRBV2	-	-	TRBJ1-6	TGTGCCAGCAGTTGGGACACGACTAATTCACCCCTCCACTTT	CASSWDTTNSPLHF
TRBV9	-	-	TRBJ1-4	TGTGCCAGCAGCGTATCTCCGGGAGAAAAACTGTTTTTT	CASSVSPGEKLFF
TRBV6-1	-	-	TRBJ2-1	TGTGCCAGCAGTTCCACCACGTCCCGGAATGAGCAGTTCTTC	CASSSTTSRNEQFF
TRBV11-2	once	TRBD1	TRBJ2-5	TGTGCCAGCAGTCCCGGGACAGGGGTTTTAAAGACGGAGACCCAGTACTTC	CASSPGTGVLKTETQYF
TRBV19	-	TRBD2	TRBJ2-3	TGTGCCAGTACTAACCCACTAGCGGGGGGCACAGATACGCAGTATTTT	CASTNPLAGGTDTQYF
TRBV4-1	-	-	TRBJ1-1	TGCGCCAGCAGCCCCCTCCCCCGGGAAGACACTGAAGCTTTCTTT	CASSPLPREDTEAFF
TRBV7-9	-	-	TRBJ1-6	TGTGCCAGCAGCTGGAATCAGGGAAACAATTCACCCCTCCACTTT	CASSWNQGNNSPLHF